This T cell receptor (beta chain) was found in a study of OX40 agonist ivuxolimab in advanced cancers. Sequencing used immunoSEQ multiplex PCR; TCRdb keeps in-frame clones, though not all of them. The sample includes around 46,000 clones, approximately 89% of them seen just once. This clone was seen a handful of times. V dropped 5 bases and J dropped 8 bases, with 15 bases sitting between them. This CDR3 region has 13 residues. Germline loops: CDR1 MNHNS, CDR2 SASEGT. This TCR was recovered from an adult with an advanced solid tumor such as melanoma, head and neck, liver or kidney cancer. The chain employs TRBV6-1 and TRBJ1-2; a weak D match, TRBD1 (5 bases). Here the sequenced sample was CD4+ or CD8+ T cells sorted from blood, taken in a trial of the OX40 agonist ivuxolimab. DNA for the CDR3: TGTGCCAGCAGTTCCCCCCAAGGGGCCGGCTACACCTTC. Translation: CASSSPQGAGYTF.